What follows are 19 T cell receptor beta chains derived from one specimen sequenced in a study of OX40 agonist ivuxolimab in advanced cancers. The repertoire was sequenced with immunoSEQ multiplex PCR; TCRdb's copy has only in-frame clones and lacks some. The profile shows roughly 90,000 clones, 85% to 90% of them singletons. Sequenced material: CD4+ or CD8+ T cells sorted from blood, taken in a trial of the OX40 agonist ivuxolimab. The receptors here all came from an adult with an advanced solid tumor such as melanoma, head and neck, liver or kidney cancer.

V gene TRBV11-3 combines with J gene TRBJ1-2; 11 bases agree with TRBD1. The CDR3 totals 14 residues. Germline CDR1 is SGHNT and CDR2 is YENEEA. After removal of 8 bases from V and 2 bases from J, the junction contained 4 bases not matched to a gene. The DNA of the CDR3 is TGTGCCAGCCTCCGGGACAGGGGGAACTATGGCTACACCTTC. It is translated as CASLRDRGNYGYTF.

V usage is TRBV28 and J usage is TRBJ1-2, with D unclear. The CDR3 consists of 15 residues. Trimming left V 1 base short and J 6 bases short, with 15 bases between. Per germline, CDR1 MDHEN and CDR2 SYDVKM. CDR3 DNA sequence: TGTGCCAGCAGTTTATCGGTGGTTTGGGGAGATGGCTACACCTTC. This gives the protein CASSLSVVWGDGYTF.

This CDR3 reads CASSEWGAGSTEAFF. CDR3 coding DNA: TGTGCCAGCAGCGAGTGGGGGGCTGGGAGCACTGAAGCTTTCTTT. The J gene is TRBJ1-1, the V gene TRBV9; D may be TRBD1 (6 bases). The CDR3 contains 15 residues. With 3 bases removed from V and 4 bases from J, the gap between germline ends came to 16 bases. The germline gives CDR1 SGDLS, CDR2 YYNGEE.

V and J are TRBV7-9 and TRBJ2-7; 7 bases line up with TRBD1. Germline lookup yields CDR1 SEHNR and CDR2 FQNEAQ (reference sequence). V was pared by 5 bases and J by 3 bases, with 10 bases of the junction left unmatched. The CDR3 has 15 amino acids. The CDR3: CASSPGTENNYEQYF. The CDR3 DNA reads as TGTGCCAGCAGCCCCGGGACAGAGAATAACTACGAGCAGTACTTC.

On this clone: The junction departs from germline at one end; a sequencing error may be responsible. The chain links TRBV6-6 to TRBJ2-5; no reliable D call. Germline CDR1 is MNHNY and CDR2 is SVGAGI (reference sequence). This CDR3 spans 14 amino acids. The CDR3 region has the DNA TGTGCCAGCAGGTACTGGAGCGCCCAAGAGACCCAGTACTTC. Amino acids: CASRYWSAQETQYF.

The genes are TRBV5-6 and TRBJ2-7; 16 bases map to TRBD2. Germline V gene data show CDR1 as SGHDT and CDR2 as YYEEEE. The CDR3 has 18 amino acids. With 4 bases clipped from V and 1 base from J, the junction kept 8 bases outside the gene matches. The CDR3 reads CASSRGTSGRASSYEQYF. The CDR3 DNA sequence: TGTGCCAGCAGCCGCGGGACTAGCGGGAGGGCCAGTTCCTACGAGCAGTACTTC.

The rearrangement uses TRBV7-2 and TRBJ2-1; 12 bases are a match to TRBD2. The germline gives CDR1 SGHTA, CDR2 FQGNSA. This CDR3 has 16 residues. Trimming took 6 bases from V and 3 from J; bases not matched to a gene: 6. The DNA for the CDR3 is TGTGCCAGCAGTTCTCTAGCGGGGGGGGGCTACAATGAGCAGTTCTTC. Translation: CASSSLAGGGYNEQFF.

This clone was observed a few times. The rearrangement uses TRBV7-2 and TRBJ2-5; 7 bases agree with TRBD1. The CDR3 consists of 17 residues. Germline CDR1 SGHTA, CDR2 FQGNSA. J gave up 7 bases and V 6 bases, and 20 bases lay outside the gene matches. DNA of the CDR3: TGTGCCAGCAGTTCCGGGGACAGCAACTCCAGGGGGAGGACCCAGTACTTC. This codes for CASSSGDSNSRGRTQYF.

V gene TRBV19 combines with J gene TRBJ2-7, with D perhaps TRBD2 (6 bases). The CDR3 is made up of 14 amino acids. Germline CDR1 LNHDA, CDR2 SQIVND (reference sequence). V was pared by 3 bases and J by 2 bases, with 11 bases between. CDR3 amino acids: CASSIGAGPYEQYF. The CDR3 DNA is TGTGCCAGTAGTATCGGGGCGGGACCCTACGAGCAGTACTTC.

V usage is TRBV18 and J usage is TRBJ1-4, with TRBD1 matching 7 bases. V gave up 0 bases and J gave up 8 bases; unmatched junction bases: 12. There are 17 residues in the CDR3. Per the germline V gene, CDR1 is KGHSH and CDR2 is LQKENI. The CDR3 sequence is CASSPPPGQRFFEKLFF. CDR3 in DNA: TGTGCCAGCTCACCACCGCCGGGACAGAGATTTTTCGAAAAACTGTTTTTT.

The genes are TRBV7-2 and TRBJ2-3; possibly TRBD1 for D (6 bases). CDR1 and CDR2 from the germline V gene are SGHTA and FQGNSA. The CDR3 is made up of 15 amino acids. The V and J ends lost 2 bases and 4 bases respectively, with 13 bases between them. CDR3 sequence: CASSLTGTSSDTQYF. Written as DNA, the CDR3 is TGTGCCAGCAGCTTAACCGGGACATCGTCAGATACGCAGTATTTT.

The chain links TRBV18 to TRBJ2-7; D is perhaps TRBD1 (6 bases). CDR3 length: 15 residues. With 4 bases removed from V and 2 bases from J, the gap between germline ends came to 15 bases. CDR1 and CDR2 from the germline V gene are KGHSH and LQKENI. The CDR3 bases are TGTGCCAGCTCACTCCAACAAGGGGGTGCCTACGAGCAGTACTTC. This codes for CASSLQQGGAYEQYF.

The chain employs TRBV6-5 and TRBJ2-7, with D perhaps matching TRBD2 (6 bases). This CDR3 is 14 amino acids long. Germline V CDR1 and CDR2: MNHEY, SVGAGI. The germline V and J ends were trimmed by 11 bases and 6 bases, with 23 bases remaining between them. DNA for the CDR3: TGTGCCGCCCGGGAGTGGAGAAGGAACTCCGAGCAGTACTTC. Protein: CAAREWRRNSEQYF.

This chain connects TRBV5-1 to TRBJ2-1; D is possibly TRBD2 (5 bases). The V gene lost 0 bases and the J gene lost 3 bases, with 13 bases spanning the gap. Germline assignment: CDR1 SGHRS and CDR2 YFSETQ. This CDR3 spans 16 amino acids. CDR3 sequence (DNA): TGCGCCAGCAGCTTGGGAGGGAACCCCGTCTACAATGAGCAGTTCTTC. Residues: CASSLGGNPVYNEQFF.

This sequence joins TRBV7-2 and TRBJ1-2, with D perhaps TRBD1 (5 bases). Germline CDR1 reads SGHTA; CDR2 reads FQGNSA. The CDR3 loop spans 14 amino acids. Trimming took off 4 bases at V and 8 bases at J, with 17 bases between the two ends. This CDR3 is CASSSSWGGYGYTF. CDR3 in DNA: TGTGCCAGCAGCTCGAGTTGGGGCGGATACGGCTACACCTTC.

V and J are TRBV18 and TRBJ2-5; TRBD1 agrees at 9 bases. This CDR3 is 17 amino acids long. From germline, CDR1 is KGHSH and CDR2 LQKENI. V shed 3 bases and J 4 bases; nucleotides not matched to a gene: 12. The CDR3 region is CASSPFPQGQGPETQYF. CDR3 in DNA: TGTGCCAGCTCACCCTTCCCCCAGGGACAGGGACCAGAGACCCAGTACTTC. Drawing the rest from reference TRBV18 and TRBJ2-5, the complete variable domain is NAGVMQNPRHLVRRRGQEARLRCSPMKGHSHVYWYRQLPEEGLKFMVYLQKENIIDESGMPKERFSAEFPKEGPSILRIQQVVRGDSAAYFCASSPFPQGQGPETQYFGPGTRLLVL.

The V gene is TRBV11-1, the J gene TRBJ1-4; D unclear. This CDR3 spans 16 amino acids. Trimming stripped 5 bases from V and 8 bases from J, with 21 bases between. In germline, CDR1 is SGHAT, CDR2 FQDESV (reference sequence). CDR3 residues: CASSRRDTSIGEKLFF. Here the CDR3 DNA reads TGTGCCAGCAGCCGACGCGACACCTCTATAGGGGAAAAACTGTTTTTT. The entire variable domain, with the rest obtained from reference TRBV11-1 and TRBJ1-4, is as follows: EAEVAQSPRYKITEKSQAVAFWCDPISGHATLYWYRQILGQGPELLVQFQDESVVDDSQLPKDRFSAERLKGVDSTLKIQPAELGDSAMYLCASSRRDTSIGEKLFFGSGTQLSVL.

V usage is TRBV5-1 and J usage is TRBJ2-1, with 9 bases identical to TRBD1. The V segment lost 4 bases and the J segment 9 bases; nucleotides outside the gene matches: 11. The CDR3 extends over 15 amino acids. From germline, CDR1 is SGHRS and CDR2 YFSETQ. The CDR3 spells CASSPGQGLVGEQFF. DNA for the CDR3: TGCGCCAGCAGCCCGGGACAGGGCCTCGTAGGTGAGCAGTTCTTC.

The rearrangement joins TRBV19 to TRBJ2-2, with D tentatively TRBD2 (6 bases). The CDR3 runs to 17 residues. V shed 1 base and J shed 6 bases, with 18 bases lying between them. CDR1 and CDR2 from the germline V gene are LNHDA and SQIVND (reference sequence). CDR3 sequence (DNA): TGTGCCAGTAGTATAGTCCCTGGCGGAGGGGTGTCCGGGGAGCTGTTTTTT. It yields the protein CASSIVPGGGVSGELFF.